This TCR beta chain was found in a study of identical twins. The study's findings and limits: Potential partial confounding of zero-insertion analyses by invariant MAIT and iNKT cells was noted. Among beta out-of-frame sequences, excess sharing between twins appeared weaker.

Remarks on this clonotype: Its specificity is unknown.

Germline V CDR1 and CDR2: SGHTA, FQGNSA. The CDR3 is 15 amino acids. V was clipped by 0 bases and J by 0 bases, with 6 bases between them. Healthy Caucasians made up all donors. Through template switching, a universal primer site was introduced, and the cDNA contained unique molecular identifiers. Each CDR3 protein is one row after TCRdb ran MiXCR on the 5' RACE reads. Of about 450,000 distinct CDR3 sequences detected, around 20% appear once; the ten largest clones hold 9% to 15%. The source of this sequence is a man aged 50 to 60 in good health. The genes are TRBV7-2 and TRBJ1-5; no reliable D call. What was sequenced was naive T cells sorted from blood. DNA for the CDR3: TGTGCCAGCAGCTTAGCACAGAATAGCAATCAGCCCCAGCATTTT. It is translated as CASSLAQNSNQPQHF.